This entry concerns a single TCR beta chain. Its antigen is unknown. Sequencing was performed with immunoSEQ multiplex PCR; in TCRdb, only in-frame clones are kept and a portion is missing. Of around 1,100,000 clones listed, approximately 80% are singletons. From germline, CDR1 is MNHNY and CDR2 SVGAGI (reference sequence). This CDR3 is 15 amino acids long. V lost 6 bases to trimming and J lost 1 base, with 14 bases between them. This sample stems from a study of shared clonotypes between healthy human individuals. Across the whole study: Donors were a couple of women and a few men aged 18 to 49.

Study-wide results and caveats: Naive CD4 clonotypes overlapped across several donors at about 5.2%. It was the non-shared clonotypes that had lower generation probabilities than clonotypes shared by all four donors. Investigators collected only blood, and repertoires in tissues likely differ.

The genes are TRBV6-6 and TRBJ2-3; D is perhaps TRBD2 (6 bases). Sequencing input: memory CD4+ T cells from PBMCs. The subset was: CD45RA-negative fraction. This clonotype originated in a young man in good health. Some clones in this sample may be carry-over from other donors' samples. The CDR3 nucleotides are TGTGCCAGCAGGGGAACTAGCACGGGCACAGATACGCAGTATTTT. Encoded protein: CASRGTSTGTDTQYF.